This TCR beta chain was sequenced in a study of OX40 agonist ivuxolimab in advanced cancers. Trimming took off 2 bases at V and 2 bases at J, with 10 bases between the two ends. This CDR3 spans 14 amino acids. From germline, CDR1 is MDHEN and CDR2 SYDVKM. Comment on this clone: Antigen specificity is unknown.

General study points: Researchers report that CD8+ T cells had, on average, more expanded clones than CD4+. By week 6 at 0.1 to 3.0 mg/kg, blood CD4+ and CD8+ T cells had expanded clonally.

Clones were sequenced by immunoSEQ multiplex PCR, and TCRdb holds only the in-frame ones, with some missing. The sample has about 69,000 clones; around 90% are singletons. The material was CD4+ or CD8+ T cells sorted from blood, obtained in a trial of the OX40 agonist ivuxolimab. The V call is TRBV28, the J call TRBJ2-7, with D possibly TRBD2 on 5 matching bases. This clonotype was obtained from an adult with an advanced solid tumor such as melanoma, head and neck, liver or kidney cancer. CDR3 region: CASSLDYNAYEQYF. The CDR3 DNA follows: TGTGCCAGCAGTTTAGACTACAATGCCTACGAGCAGTACTTC. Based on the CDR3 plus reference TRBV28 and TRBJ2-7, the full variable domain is DVKVTQSSRYLVKRTGEKVFLECVQDMDHENMFWYRQDPGLGLRLIYFSYDVKMKEKGDIPEGYSVSREKKERFSLILESASTNQTSMYLCASSLDYNAYEQYFGPGTRLTVT.